Shown below are 4 T cell receptor beta chains from a single sample sequenced in a study of blood T cell repertoires in COVID-19 (dated by TCRdb to between 2020 and 2021). The library was prepared using the immunoSEQ multiplex PCR assay. The clones in this table, taken by TCRdb from immuneACCESS, are in-frame only. Not every clone is retained; where verified, under half of the shortfall comes from an unresolved V gene, and the cause of the rest is unknown. The sample table holds under 200,000 clones, of which 88% were seen once. The biggest ten clones account for 5% to 8.5% of the sample. Sequencing input: PBMCs or T cells enriched from blood (not recorded which). Receptor source: a woman in her forties or fifties who had recovered from COVID-19.

This rearrangement joins TRBV19 to TRBJ2-1; D may be TRBD1 (6 bases). The germline V gene has CDR1 LNHDA and CDR2 SQIVND (reference sequence). V was clipped by 10 bases and J by 12 bases, with 22 bases between them. The CDR3 is made up of 13 amino acids. In nucleotides, the CDR3 is TGTGCCACCGCAGGGGCCAGCCTGGGGATGCAGTTCTTC. Protein sequence: CATAGASLGMQFF.

This chain joins TRBV4-1 and TRBJ1-1; 10 bases line up with TRBD1. The CDR3 sequence is 17 residues long. Germline trimming cut 4 bases from V and 6 bases from J; bases unmatched to any gene: 14. Germline assignment: CDR1 MGHRA and CDR2 YSYEKL. CDR3 DNA: TGCGCCAGCAGCCGCGGACAGGGGGACCTTAGATTCGCTGAAGCTTTCTTT. It translates to CASSRGQGDLRFAEAFF.

This chain uses TRBV15 with TRBJ2-3; TRBD2 might be the D (7 bases). This CDR3 has 17 residues. V lost 0 bases to trimming and J lost 0 bases, with 13 bases between them. Per the germline V gene, CDR1 is LNHNV and CDR2 is YYDKDF (reference sequence). The CDR3: CATSRDLAGASTDTQYF. The CDR3 nucleotides are TGTGCCACCAGCAGAGATTTGGCGGGGGCGAGCACAGATACGCAGTATTTT.

In its sample, this clone was seen a few times. This chain uses TRBV19 with TRBJ1-2; no firm D call. Germline V gene data show CDR1 as LNHDA and CDR2 as SQIVND (reference sequence). This CDR3 contains 16 residues. The V gene lost 3 bases and the J gene lost 4 bases, with 18 bases spanning the gap. The CDR3: CASSIAWSGWFYGYTF. In DNA form, the CDR3 reads TGTGCCAGTAGTATTGCGTGGTCAGGTTGGTTCTATGGCTACACCTTC.